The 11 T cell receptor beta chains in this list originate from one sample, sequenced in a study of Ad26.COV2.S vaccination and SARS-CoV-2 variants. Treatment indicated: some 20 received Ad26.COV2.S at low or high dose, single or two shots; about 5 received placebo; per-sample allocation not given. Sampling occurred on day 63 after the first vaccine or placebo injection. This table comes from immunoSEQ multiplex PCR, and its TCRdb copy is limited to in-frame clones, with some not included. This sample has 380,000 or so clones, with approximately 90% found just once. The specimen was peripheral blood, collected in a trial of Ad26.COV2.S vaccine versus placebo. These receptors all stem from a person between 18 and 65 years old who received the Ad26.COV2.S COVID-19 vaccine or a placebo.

CDR3 loop: CASSQDQWTEAFF. The CDR3 region has the DNA TGCGCCAGCAGCCAGGATCAATGGACAGAAGCTTTCTTT. The chain has TRBV4-3 and TRBJ1-1; D possibly corresponds to TRBD1 (5 bases). The CDR3 covers 13 residues. V was shortened by 3 bases and J by 8 bases, with 13 bases between the two germline ends. Germline CDR1 LGHNA, CDR2 YSLEER.

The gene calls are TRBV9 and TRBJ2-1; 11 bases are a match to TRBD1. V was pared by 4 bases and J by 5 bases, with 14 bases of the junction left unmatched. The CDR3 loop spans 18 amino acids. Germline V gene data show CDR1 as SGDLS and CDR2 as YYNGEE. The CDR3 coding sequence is TGTGCCAGCAGCTCCCGCTCATCTGGGACAGGGGGGGACAATGAGCAGTTCTTC. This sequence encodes CASSSRSSGTGGDNEQFF.

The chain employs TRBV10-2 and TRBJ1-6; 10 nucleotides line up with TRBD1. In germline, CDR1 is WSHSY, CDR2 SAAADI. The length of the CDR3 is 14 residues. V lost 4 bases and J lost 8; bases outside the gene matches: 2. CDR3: CASSVGTGDSPLHF. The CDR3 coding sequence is TGCGCCAGCAGTGTGGGGACAGGGGATTCACCCCTCCACTTT.

The CDR3 coding sequence is TGTGCCAGTAGTATTTCGGGCGAGGGGCTAAGCTATGGCTACACCTTC. Its protein is CASSISGEGLSYGYTF. The chain joins TRBV19 to TRBJ1-2; TRBD1 might be the D (5 bases). The V and J ends lost 3 bases and 4 bases respectively, with 18 bases between them. This CDR3 is 16 amino acids long. The germline V gene encodes CDR1 LNHDA and CDR2 SQIVND (reference sequence).

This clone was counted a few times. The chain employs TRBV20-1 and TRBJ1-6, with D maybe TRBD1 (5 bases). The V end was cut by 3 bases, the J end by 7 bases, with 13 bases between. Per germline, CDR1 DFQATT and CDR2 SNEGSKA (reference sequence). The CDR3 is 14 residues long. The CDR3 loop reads CSASSEQENSPLHF. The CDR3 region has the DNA TGCAGTGCTAGTTCGGAACAGGAAAATTCACCCCTCCACTTT.

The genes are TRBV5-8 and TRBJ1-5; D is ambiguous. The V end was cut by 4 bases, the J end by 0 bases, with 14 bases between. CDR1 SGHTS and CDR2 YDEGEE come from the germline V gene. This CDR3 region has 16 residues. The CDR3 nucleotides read TGTGCCAGCAGCCCCCCCGGCTACTATAGCAATCAGCCCCAGCATTTT. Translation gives CASSPPGYYSNQPQHF.

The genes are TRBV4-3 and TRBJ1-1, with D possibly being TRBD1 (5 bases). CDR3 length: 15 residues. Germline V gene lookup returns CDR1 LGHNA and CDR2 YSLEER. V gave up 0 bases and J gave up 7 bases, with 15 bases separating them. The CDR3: CASSQDRTGASEAFF. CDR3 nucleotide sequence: TGCGCCAGCAGCCAAGACCGGACTGGGGCTAGTGAAGCTTTCTTT.

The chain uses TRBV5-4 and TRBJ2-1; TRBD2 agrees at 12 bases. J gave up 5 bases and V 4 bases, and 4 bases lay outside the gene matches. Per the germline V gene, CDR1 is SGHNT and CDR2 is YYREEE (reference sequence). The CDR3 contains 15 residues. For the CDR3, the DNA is TGTGCCAGCAGCACCGGACTAGCGGGAAACAATGAGCAGTTCTTC. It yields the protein CASSTGLAGNNEQFF.

The CDR3 sequence: CASSTSGLALGDEQYF. CDR3 sequence (DNA): TGTGCCAGCAGCACATCAGGACTAGCGTTGGGCGACGAGCAGTACTTC. V usage is TRBV28 and J usage is TRBJ2-7; 9 nucleotides match TRBD2. J was trimmed by 5 bases and V by 6 bases; bases with no gene match: 14. In germline, CDR1 is MDHEN, CDR2 SYDVKM. The CDR3 runs 16 residues.

CDR3 amino acids: CAISEGTGIYNEQFF. The DNA of the CDR3 is TGTGCCATCAGTGAGGGGACAGGGATATACAATGAGCAGTTCTTC. The chain recombines TRBV10-3 with TRBJ2-1, with 9 bases that match TRBD1. Trimming removed 2 bases from V and 4 bases from J; junction bases left unmatched: 3. The CDR3 loop spans 15 amino acids. The germline V gene encodes CDR1 ENHRY and CDR2 SYGVKD.

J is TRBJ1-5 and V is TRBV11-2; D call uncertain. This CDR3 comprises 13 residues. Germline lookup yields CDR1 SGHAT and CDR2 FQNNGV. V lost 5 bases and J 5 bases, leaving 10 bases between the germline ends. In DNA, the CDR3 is TGTGCCAGCAGCCGACGGACGGATCAGCCCCAGCATTTT. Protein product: CASSRRTDQPQHF. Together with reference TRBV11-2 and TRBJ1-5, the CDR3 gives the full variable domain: EAGVAQSPRYKIIEKRQSVAFWCNPISGHATLYWYQQILGQGPKLLIQFQNNGVVDDSQLPKDRFSAERLKGVDSTLKIQPAKLEDSAVYLCASSRRTDQPQHFGDGTRLSIL.